This T cell receptor (beta chain) was obtained from a study of OX40 agonist ivuxolimab in advanced cancers. Turning to the study itself: Intravenous ivuxolimab was administered to patients every 2 weeks at 0.01 to 10 mg/kg. Those enrolled were 70% to 85% male, with a mean age of about 66 years and ages from roughly 23 to 79.

A word on this clone: What it recognizes is unknown.

V shed 5 bases and J 4 bases; nucleotides not matched to a gene: 4. Germline V gives CDR1 MNHEY, CDR2 SMNVEV (reference sequence). This CDR3 has 14 amino acids. Whole-study findings and limits: Specificity for antigen went undetermined in the expanded peripheral T cells. Individuals who were partial responders at 0.1-3.0 mg/kg had clonal expansion that ranked among the lowest.

Clones were sequenced by immunoSEQ multiplex PCR, and TCRdb holds only the in-frame ones, with some missing. Here the sample spans some 65,000 clones, roughly nine tenths being singletons. Material: CD4+ or CD8+ T cells sorted from blood, obtained in a trial of the OX40 agonist ivuxolimab. The V gene is TRBV27, the J gene TRBJ2-5, with 10 bases that match TRBD2. The source of this sequence is an adult with an advanced solid tumor such as melanoma, head and neck, liver or kidney cancer. The CDR3 loop reads CASSPQREGETQYF. In DNA form, the CDR3 reads TGTGCCAGCAGTCCCCAGCGGGAGGGAGAGACCCAGTACTTC.